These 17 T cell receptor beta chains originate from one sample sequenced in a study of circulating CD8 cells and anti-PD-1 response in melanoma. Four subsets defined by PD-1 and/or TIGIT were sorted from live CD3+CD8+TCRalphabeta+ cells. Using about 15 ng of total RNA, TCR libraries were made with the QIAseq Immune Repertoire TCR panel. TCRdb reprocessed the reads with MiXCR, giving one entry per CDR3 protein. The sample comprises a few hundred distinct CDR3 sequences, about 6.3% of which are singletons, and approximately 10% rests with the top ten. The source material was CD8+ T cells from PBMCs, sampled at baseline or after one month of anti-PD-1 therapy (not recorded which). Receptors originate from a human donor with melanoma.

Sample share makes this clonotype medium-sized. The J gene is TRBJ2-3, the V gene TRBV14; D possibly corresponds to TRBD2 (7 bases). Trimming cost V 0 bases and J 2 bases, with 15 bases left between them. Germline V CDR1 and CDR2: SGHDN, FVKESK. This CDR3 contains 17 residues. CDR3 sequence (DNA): TGTGCCAGCAGCCAAGATCTATCGGGGGGCTACACAGATACGCAGTATTTT. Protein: CASSQDLSGGYTDTQYF.

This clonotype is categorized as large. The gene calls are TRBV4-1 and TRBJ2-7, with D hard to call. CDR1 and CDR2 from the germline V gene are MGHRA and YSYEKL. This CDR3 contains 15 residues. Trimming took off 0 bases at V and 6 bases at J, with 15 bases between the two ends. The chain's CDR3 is CASSQDRSSLGEQYF. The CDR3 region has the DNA TGCGCCAGCAGCCAAGATCGGAGCTCTTTGGGCGAGCAGTACTTC.

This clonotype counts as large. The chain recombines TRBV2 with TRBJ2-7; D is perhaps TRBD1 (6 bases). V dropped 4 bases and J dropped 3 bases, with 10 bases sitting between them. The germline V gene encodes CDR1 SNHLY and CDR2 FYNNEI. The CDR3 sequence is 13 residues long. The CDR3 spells CASSGTEDYEQYF. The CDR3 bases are TGTGCCAGCAGTGGGACAGAAGACTACGAGCAGTACTTC.

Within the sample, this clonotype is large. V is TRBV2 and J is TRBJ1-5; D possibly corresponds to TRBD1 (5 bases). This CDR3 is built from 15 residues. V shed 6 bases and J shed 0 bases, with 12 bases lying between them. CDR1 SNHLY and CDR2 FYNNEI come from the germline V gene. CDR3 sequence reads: CASRPGQASNQPQHF. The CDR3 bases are TGTGCCAGCAGGCCCGGACAAGCTAGCAATCAGCCCCAGCATTTT.

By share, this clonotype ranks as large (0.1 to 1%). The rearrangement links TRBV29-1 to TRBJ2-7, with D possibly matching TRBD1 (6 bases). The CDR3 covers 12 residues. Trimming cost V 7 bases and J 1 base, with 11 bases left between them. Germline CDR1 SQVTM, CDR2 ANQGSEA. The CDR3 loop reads CSGWDTSYEQYF. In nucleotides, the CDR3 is TGCAGCGGCTGGGACACATCCTACGAGCAGTACTTC.

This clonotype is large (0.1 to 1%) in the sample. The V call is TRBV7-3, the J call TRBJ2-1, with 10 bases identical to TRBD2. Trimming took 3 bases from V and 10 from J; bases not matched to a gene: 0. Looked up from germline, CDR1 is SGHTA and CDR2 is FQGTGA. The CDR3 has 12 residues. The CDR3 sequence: CASSFSGGEQFF. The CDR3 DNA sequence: TGTGCCAGCAGCTTTAGCGGGGGGGAGCAGTTCTTC.

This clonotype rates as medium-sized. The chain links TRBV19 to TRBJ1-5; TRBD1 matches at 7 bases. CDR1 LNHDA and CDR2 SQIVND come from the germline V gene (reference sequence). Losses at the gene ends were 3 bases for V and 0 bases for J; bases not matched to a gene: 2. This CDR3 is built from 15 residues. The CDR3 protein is CASSIRQGSNQPQHF. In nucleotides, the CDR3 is TGTGCCAGTAGTATCCGACAGGGTAGCAATCAGCCCCAGCATTTT.

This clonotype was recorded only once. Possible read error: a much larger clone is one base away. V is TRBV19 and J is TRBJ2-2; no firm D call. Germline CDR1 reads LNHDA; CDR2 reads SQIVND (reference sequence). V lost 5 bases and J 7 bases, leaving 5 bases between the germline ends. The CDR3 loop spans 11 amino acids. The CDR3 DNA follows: TGTGCCAGTAGTCTCTTCGGGGAGCTGTTTTTT. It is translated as CASSLFGELFF.

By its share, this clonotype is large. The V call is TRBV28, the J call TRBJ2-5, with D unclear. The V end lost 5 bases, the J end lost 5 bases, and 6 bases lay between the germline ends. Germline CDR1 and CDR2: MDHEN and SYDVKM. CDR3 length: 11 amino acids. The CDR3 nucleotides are TGTGCCAGCAGTGAAAGGGAGACCCAGTACTTC. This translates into CASSERETQYF.

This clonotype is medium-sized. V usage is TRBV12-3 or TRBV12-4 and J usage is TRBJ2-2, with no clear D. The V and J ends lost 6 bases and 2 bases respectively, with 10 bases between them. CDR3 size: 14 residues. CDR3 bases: TGTGCCAGCAGGCCAACCGATAACACCGGGGAGCTGTTTTTT. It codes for CASRPTDNTGELFF.

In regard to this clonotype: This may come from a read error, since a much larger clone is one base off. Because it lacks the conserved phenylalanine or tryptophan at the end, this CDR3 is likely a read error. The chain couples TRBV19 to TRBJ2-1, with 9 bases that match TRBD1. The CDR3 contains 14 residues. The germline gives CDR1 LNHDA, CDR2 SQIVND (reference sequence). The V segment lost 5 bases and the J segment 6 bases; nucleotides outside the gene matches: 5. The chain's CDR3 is CASSWGTGINEQFL. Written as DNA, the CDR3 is TGTGCCAGTAGTTGGGGGACAGGGATCAATGAGCAGTTCCTC.

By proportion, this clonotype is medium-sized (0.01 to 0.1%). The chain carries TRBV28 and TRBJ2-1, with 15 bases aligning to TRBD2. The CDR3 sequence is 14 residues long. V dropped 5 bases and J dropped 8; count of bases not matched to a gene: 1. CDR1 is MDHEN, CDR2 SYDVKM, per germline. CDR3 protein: CASSRTSGGDEQFF. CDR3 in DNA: TGTGCCAGCAGTCGGACTAGCGGGGGGGATGAGCAGTTCTTC.

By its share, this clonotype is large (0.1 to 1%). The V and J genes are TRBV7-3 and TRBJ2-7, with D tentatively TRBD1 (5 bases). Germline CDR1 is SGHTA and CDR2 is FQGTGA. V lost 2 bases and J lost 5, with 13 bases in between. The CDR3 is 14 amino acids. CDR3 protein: CASSLDSFANEQYF. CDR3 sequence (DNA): TGTGCCAGCAGCTTAGACAGCTTCGCCAACGAGCAGTACTTC.

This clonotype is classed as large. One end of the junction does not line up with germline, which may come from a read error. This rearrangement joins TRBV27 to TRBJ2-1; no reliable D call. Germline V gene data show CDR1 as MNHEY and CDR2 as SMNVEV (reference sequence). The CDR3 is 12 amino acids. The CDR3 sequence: CASSPNYNERFF. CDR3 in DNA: TGTGCCAGCAGTCCGAACTACAATGAGCGGTTCTTC.

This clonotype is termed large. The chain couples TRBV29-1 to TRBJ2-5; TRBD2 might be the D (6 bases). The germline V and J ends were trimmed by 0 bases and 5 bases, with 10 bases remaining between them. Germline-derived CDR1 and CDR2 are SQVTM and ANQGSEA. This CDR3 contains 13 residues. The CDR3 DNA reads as TGCAGCGTTGAAGATGGGGGGTCGGAGACCCAGTACTTC. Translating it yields CSVEDGGSETQYF.

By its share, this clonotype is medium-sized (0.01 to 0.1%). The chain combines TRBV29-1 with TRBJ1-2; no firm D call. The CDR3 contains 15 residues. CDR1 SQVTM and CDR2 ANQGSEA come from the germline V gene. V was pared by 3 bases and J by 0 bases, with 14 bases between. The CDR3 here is CSVDVTLGANYGYTF. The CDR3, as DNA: TGCAGCGTTGACGTGACTTTGGGAGCTAACTATGGCTACACCTTC.

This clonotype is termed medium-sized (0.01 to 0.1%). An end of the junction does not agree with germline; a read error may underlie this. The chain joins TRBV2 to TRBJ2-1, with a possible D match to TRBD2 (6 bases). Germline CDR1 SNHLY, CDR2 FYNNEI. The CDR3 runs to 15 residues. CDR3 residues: CASREYGTGYNGQFF. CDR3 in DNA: TGTGCCAGCAGGGAATATGGGACTGGCTACAATGGGCAGTTCTTC.